The 4 T cell receptor beta chains given below trace back to one sample, sequenced in a study of tumor-infiltrating lymphocytes in primary liver carcinoma. RNA and DNA were co-extracted from roughly 20-30 mg of unsorted bulk tissue. TCR beta cDNA was reverse-transcribed from about 500 ng of total RNA. The reaction used a constant-region primer and ProtoScript II reverse transcriptase. Researchers made the TCR beta libraries by running three nested multiplex PCR rounds with slightly modified ARM-PCR. Primers for the first two PCR rounds were TRBV1-TRBV30 forward primers and a C-beta reverse primer (10 cycles per round). Each CDR3 protein is one row after TCRdb ran MiXCR on the multiplex PCR reads. The sample has some 190,000 distinct CDR3 sequences, 70% to 90% seen once. The sequenced material came from tumor tissue from primary liver carcinoma. These receptors were taken from a man aged 40-55 years with primary liver carcinoma and hepatitis B virus infection.

As regards this clonotype: Germline and junction disagree at one end, which may indicate a read error. The CDR3 DNA is TGTGCCAGCAGCCTAACGACTAGCGGGAGGGTCGGCTCGGAGACCCAATACTTC. It yields the protein CASSLTTSGRVGSETQYF. The chain combines TRBV4-2 with TRBJ2-5; 14 bases match TRBD2. The CDR3 spans 18 residues. Germline V gives CDR1 LGHNA, CDR2 YNFKEQ.

Comments on this clonotype: The missing conserved phenylalanine or tryptophan at the end of this CDR3 makes a read error likely. The gene calls are TRBV4-1 and TRBJ2-3, with 13 bases lining up with TRBD2. The CDR3 length is 19 residues. Germline V gene lookup returns CDR1 MGHRA and CDR2 YSYEKL. The CDR3: CSSSQDWTSGSVRTDTQYL. The CDR3 DNA reads TGCTCCAGCAGCCAAGATTGGACTAGCGGGAGTGTCAGAACAGATACACAGTATTTA.

Worth noting for this clonotype: The junction departs from the called germline gene at one end, perhaps through a read error. The rearrangement uses TRBV6-6 and TRBJ1-1; no firm D call. The CDR3 extends over 15 amino acids. From germline, CDR1 is MNHNY and CDR2 SVGAGI (reference sequence). CDR3 region: CATSRAAIVDTETFF. CDR3 sequence (DNA): TGTGCCACCAGCCGGGCGGCAATCGTCGACACTGAAACTTTCTTT.

The rearrangement links TRBV6-2 or TRBV6-3 to TRBJ2-5; D not certain. This CDR3 region has 11 residues. CDR1 is MNHEY and CDR2 is SVGEGT in the germline V gene. V was trimmed by 7 bases and J by 3 bases, leaving 6 bases between them. This chain's CDR3 is CASTYKETQYF. In nucleotides, the CDR3 is TGTGCCAGCACCTATAAAGAGACCCAGTACTTC.